Listed below are T cell receptor beta chains from one sample, sequenced in a study of cytomegalovirus exposure and HLA in healthy donors. Libraries were prepared by immunoSEQ multiplex PCR; TCRdb keeps only in-frame clonotypes and omits some of them. The sample lists approximately 170,000 clones, 65% to 85% occurring once. The specimen sequenced was PBMCs. All receptors derive from a man over 45 in good health and CMV-seropositive. Each CDR3 is given with its conserved first and last residue. The order of the fields is CDR3 DNA, CDR3 protein, J gene, V gene, D gene, clone size, CDR3 length. The D gene is left open where the match is weak. Not all rows give a size; the values are once, few, many and, for expanded clones, a class.

CDR3 DNA: TGTGCCAGCAGTGAGTTCACAGCGGGGGGGCTACGAGAGACCCAGTACTTC
CDR3 protein: CASSEFTAGGLRETQYF
J gene: TRBJ2-5
V gene: TRBV2
D gene: TRBD2
clone size: -
CDR3 length: 17

CDR3 DNA: TGTGCCAGCAGTTCAGAACCGGGGGAAAAACTGTTTTTT
CDR3 protein: CASSSEPGEKLFF
J gene: TRBJ1-4
V gene: TRBV27
D gene: -
clone size: -
CDR3 length: 13

CDR3 DNA: TGTGCCATCAGTCGGGACAGCTCGAACACTGAAGCTTTCTTT
CDR3 protein: CAISRDSSNTEAFF
J gene: TRBJ1-1
V gene: TRBV10-3
D gene: TRBD1
clone size: few
CDR3 length: 14

CDR3 DNA: TGTGCCAGCAGCCGCGACAGAGGCGAGCAGTACTTC
CDR3 protein: CASSRDRGEQYF
J gene: TRBJ2-7
V gene: TRBV5-4
D gene: -
clone size: once
CDR3 length: 12

CDR3 DNA: TGTGCCAGTAGTAGAGGAGGCCAGGTCAATGAGCAGTTCTTC
CDR3 protein: CASSRGGQVNEQFF
J gene: TRBJ2-1
V gene: TRBV19
D gene: -
clone size: -
CDR3 length: 14

CDR3 DNA: TGTGCCAGCAGCTTAGTAGGGGCCTACGAGCAGTACTTC
CDR3 protein: CASSLVGAYEQYF
J gene: TRBJ2-7
V gene: TRBV7-9
D gene: -
clone size: -
CDR3 length: 13

CDR3 DNA: TGTGCCAGCAGCCACGCTAGCGGGGGGCCGTCGGAGACCCAGTACTTC
CDR3 protein: CASSHASGGPSETQYF
J gene: TRBJ2-5
V gene: TRBV5-4
D gene: TRBD2
clone size: -
CDR3 length: 16

CDR3 DNA: TGTGCCAGCAGTTCAGGGGAGCCTACTGGGGCCAACGTCCTGACTTTC
CDR3 protein: CASSSGEPTGANVLTF
J gene: TRBJ2-6
V gene: TRBV27
D gene: -
clone size: -
CDR3 length: 16

CDR3 DNA: TGTGCCAGCAGCCCCGACAGATCAAGGCTCGGTGAGCAGTTCTTC
CDR3 protein: CASSPDRSRLGEQFF
J gene: TRBJ2-1
V gene: TRBV6-6
D gene: -
clone size: -
CDR3 length: 15

CDR3 DNA: TGTGCCAGCAGCCAAGGACAGTTAGGCTACGAGCAGTACTTC
CDR3 protein: CASSQGQLGYEQYF
J gene: TRBJ2-7
V gene: TRBV14
D gene: -
clone size: -
CDR3 length: 14

CDR3 DNA: TGTGCCAGCAGTTCTAAAAGTTCTTTGGGCTACACCTTC
CDR3 protein: CASSSKSSLGYTF
J gene: TRBJ1-2
V gene: TRBV27
D gene: -
clone size: -
CDR3 length: 13

CDR3 DNA: TGTGCCAGCAGCGAACAGGGGGAGCGGCTTAACTATGGCTACACCTTC
CDR3 protein: CASSEQGERLNYGYTF
J gene: TRBJ1-2
V gene: TRBV27
D gene: TRBD1
clone size: once
CDR3 length: 16

CDR3 DNA: TGTGCCACCAGACAGGGTGAAGAGACCCAGTACTTC
CDR3 protein: CATRQGEETQYF
J gene: TRBJ2-5
V gene: TRBV10-3
D gene: TRBD1
clone size: once
CDR3 length: 12

CDR3 DNA: TGTGCCATCAGTGAGCCCCTCCCGACAGGGGCCTACGAGCAGTACTTC
CDR3 protein: CAISEPLPTGAYEQYF
J gene: TRBJ2-7
V gene: TRBV10-3
D gene: TRBD1
clone size: -
CDR3 length: 16

CDR3 DNA: TGTGCCAGCAGCTTAGGACAGGGGGCTAATGAAAAACTGTTTTTT
CDR3 protein: CASSLGQGANEKLFF
J gene: TRBJ1-4
V gene: TRBV7-9
D gene: TRBD1
clone size: once
CDR3 length: 15

CDR3 DNA: TGTGCCAGCAGTAACGTGGACAGGGTGGGCTATGGCTACACCTTC
CDR3 protein: CASSNVDRVGYGYTF
J gene: TRBJ1-2
V gene: TRBV6-5
D gene: TRBD1
clone size: -
CDR3 length: 15

CDR3 DNA: TGTGCCAGCAGTCTTGAGGGTGGCTACACCTTC
CDR3 protein: CASSLEGGYTF
J gene: TRBJ1-2
V gene: TRBV2
D gene: -
clone size: -
CDR3 length: 11

CDR3 DNA: TGTGCCAGCAGTTCATCAGGGGCCGGTGGCTATGGCTACACCTTC
CDR3 protein: CASSSSGAGGYGYTF
J gene: TRBJ1-2
V gene: TRBV28
D gene: -
clone size: -
CDR3 length: 15

CDR3 DNA: TGCGCCAGCAGCCAAGTTGGCAACCCTAACTATGGCTACACCTTC
CDR3 protein: CASSQVGNPNYGYTF
J gene: TRBJ1-2
V gene: TRBV4-1
D gene: -
clone size: -
CDR3 length: 15